The rows below give T cell receptor beta chains drawn from one sample of a study of blood T cell repertoires in COVID-19. Clones were read by immunoSEQ multiplex PCR, and TCRdb kept only the in-frame ones, dropping some. The sample has tens of thousands of clones, roughly 86% seen once; the top ten hold 4.5% to 5%. Sequenced sample: peripheral blood. These receptors all come from a man in his forties or fifties with active or convalescent COVID-19. The CDR3 runs from the conserved cysteine through the conserved F or W. The order of the fields is clone size, V gene, D gene, J gene, CDR3 protein, CDR3 DNA. D genes are given only for firm matches. Some rows mark clone size as missing; the rest say once, few, many or name a class of expanded clone.

>once|TRBV7-9|-|TRBJ2-7
CASSLVHGYEQYF
TGTGCCAGCAGCTTAGTACACGGGTACGAGCAGTACTTC
>-|TRBV5-5|TRBD1|TRBJ1-5
CASSWGQNSNQPQHF
TGTGCCAGCAGCTGGGGACAGAATAGCAATCAGCCCCAGCATTTT
>-|TRBV9|-|TRBJ2-5
CASSVDSGVTQETQYF
TGTGCCAGCAGCGTAGATTCGGGGGTCACCCAAGAGACCCAGTACTTC
>-|TRBV28|TRBD1|TRBJ1-6
CASSLAGQGSYNSPLHF
TGTGCCAGCAGTTTAGCTGGACAGGGGTCGTATAATTCACCCCTCCACTTT
>once|TRBV9|-|TRBJ1-3
CASSVGQVGNTIYF
TGTGCCAGCAGCGTAGGGCAAGTCGGAAACACCATATATTTT
>-|TRBV19|-|TRBJ2-1
CASSTKGLYVEQFF
TGTGCCAGTAGTACTAAGGGACTTTACGTGGAGCAGTTCTTC
>-|TRBV4-2|-|TRBJ2-6
CASSQDIPRVNSGANVLTF
TGTGCCAGCAGCCAAGATATTCCGCGGGTTAACTCTGGGGCCAACGTCCTGACTTTC
>-|TRBV6-5|TRBD1|TRBJ2-2
CASSYGYRGDTGELFF
TGTGCCAGCAGTTACGGGTACAGGGGGGACACCGGGGAGCTGTTTTTT
>-|TRBV28|-|TRBJ1-1
CATKGGGDTEAFF
TGTGCTACAAAGGGAGGTGGGGATACTGAAGCTTTCTTT
>-|TRBV5-5|TRBD1|TRBJ2-3
CASSWTGGYSTDTQYF
TGTGCCAGCAGCTGGACAGGGGGTTATAGCACAGATACGCAGTATTTT
>-|TRBV5-5|-|TRBJ1-3
CASSPWGGGGDGNTIYF
TGTGCCAGCAGCCCATGGGGTGGCGGGGGTGATGGAAACACCATATATTTT
>-|TRBV5-4|TRBD1|TRBJ1-1
CASSSRQGLEEAFF
TGTGCCAGCAGCTCGAGACAGGGTTTAGAGGAAGCTTTCTTT
>-|TRBV1|-|TRBJ2-6
CTSSQGQIHSLSGANVLTF
TGCACCAGCAGCCAAGGGCAGATTCATAGCCTCTCTGGGGCCAACGTCCTGACTTTC
>few|TRBV6-5|-|TRBJ1-5
CASSYSGGNQPQHF
TGTGCCAGCAGTTACTCGGGAGGGAATCAGCCCCAGCATTTT
>-|TRBV5-1|-|TRBJ1-6
CASCEGAYNSPLHF
TGCGCCAGCTGTGAGGGCGCCTATAATTCACCCCTCCACTTT
>-|TRBV27|TRBD1|TRBJ2-5
CASSSGQIQETQYF
TGTGCCAGCAGTTCGGGACAGATCCAAGAGACCCAGTACTTC
>-|TRBV29-1|TRBD2|TRBJ2-1
CSVEGQLAGGYNEQFF
TGCAGCGTTGAAGGCCAACTAGCGGGGGGTTACAATGAGCAGTTCTTC
>few|TRBV7-2|TRBD1|TRBJ1-1
CASSLGQENTEAFF
TGTGCCAGCAGCCTGGGACAGGAGAACACTGAAGCTTTCTTT
>-|TRBV24-1|-|TRBJ2-4
CATSEGVGNIQYF
TGTGCCACCAGTGAAGGGGTGGGGAACATTCAGTACTTC
>-|TRBV28|-|TRBJ1-4
CASSLRRNEKLFF
TGTGCCAGCAGTCTCCGCCGGAATGAAAAACTGTTTTTT
>-|TRBV3-1/TRBV3-2|TRBD1|TRBJ1-2
CASSQYSPGQGAGGYTF
TGTGCCAGCAGCCAATACTCCCCAGGACAGGGGGCGGGCGGCTACACCTTC
>-|TRBV6-5|-|TRBJ2-2
CASKRGGTGELFF
TGTGCCAGCAAGAGGGGGGGCACCGGGGAGCTGTTTTTT
>-|TRBV7-2|TRBD1|TRBJ2-3
CASSAGTGDSLYTDTQYF
TGTGCCAGCAGCGCGGGGACAGGGGACTCCCTATACACAGATACGCAGTATTTT
>-|TRBV2|TRBD1|TRBJ1-5
CASTRDRGLGQPQHF
TGTGCCAGCACCCGGGACAGGGGGCTGGGTCAGCCCCAGCATTTT
>-|TRBV3-1/TRBV3-2|-|TRBJ1-3
CASSQGSALSGNTIYF
TGTGCCAGCAGCCAAGGTTCAGCGCTCTCTGGAAACACCATATATTTT
>-|TRBV6-5|-|TRBJ1-5
CASRSGAYSNQPQHF
TGTGCCAGCAGATCAGGGGCATATAGCAATCAGCCCCAGCATTTT
>-|TRBV19|TRBD2|TRBJ2-1
CASSTRLAGRYNEQFF
TGTGCCAGTAGTACCAGACTAGCGGGGAGATACAATGAGCAGTTCTTC
>-|TRBV2|TRBD1|TRBJ2-4
CASSSGTGKNIQYF
TGTGCCAGCAGTTCCGGGACAGGGAAAAACATTCAGTACTTC